The 32 T cell receptor beta chains given below trace back to one sample, sequenced in a study of T cells after yellow fever vaccination. TCRdb processed the 5' RACE reads anew with MiXCR; each CDR3 protein has one entry. The table shows around 40,000 distinct CDR3 sequences, with about 7% occurring only once. This sample comprised CD8+ T cells not binding an NS4B(214-222) dextramer, sorted from PBMCs, obtained 45 days after the yellow fever booster vaccination. These receptors originate from a man aged 30 to 39 who received the YFV17D yellow fever vaccine.

The table lists this clonotype with many counts. V and J are TRBV6-5 and TRBJ2-2; 7 nucleotides line up with TRBD1. Germline V lookup: CDR1 MNHEY, CDR2 SVGAGI. The J segment lost 4 bases and the V segment lost 10 bases, leaving 3 bases of the junction unmatched. The CDR3 is made up of 12 amino acids. The CDR3 spells CATSGGTGELFF. For the CDR3, the DNA is TGTGCCACGTCAGGGGGCACCGGGGAGCTGTTTTTT.

Many counts were recorded for this clonotype. The chain combines TRBV4-3 with TRBJ2-1; 13 bases line up with TRBD2. The CDR3 spans 17 residues. From germline, CDR1 is LGHNA and CDR2 YSLEER. Trimming removed 0 bases from V and 9 bases from J; junction bases left unmatched: 8. The CDR3 loop reads CASSQEYGLAGEGEQFF. In DNA form, the CDR3 reads TGCGCCAGCAGCCAAGAGTACGGACTAGCGGGAGAGGGTGAGCAGTTCTTC.

In its sample, this clonotype was seen many times. V and J are TRBV20-1 and TRBJ2-7; 7 nucleotides align to TRBD2. V lost 0 bases, J lost 3 bases, and 5 bases stayed unmatched. The CDR3 consists of 14 residues. Germline lookup yields CDR1 DFQATT and CDR2 SNEGSKA (reference sequence). CDR3 DNA sequence: TGCAGTGCTAGAGAGGTTAGCGGGCACTACGAGCAGTACTTC. Amino acids: CSAREVSGHYEQYF.

This clonotype occurred many times. The rearrangement uses TRBV10-2 and TRBJ2-7; the match to TRBD2 covers 7 bases. The ends lost 8 bases at V and 6 bases at J; junction bases unmatched: 16. The CDR3 covers 15 residues. Germline V CDR1 and CDR2: WSHSY, SAAADI. The chain's CDR3 is CASDSVLWGGPEQYF. The CDR3 DNA is TGCGCCAGCGACTCCGTCCTGTGGGGAGGGCCCGAGCAGTACTTC.

The chain's CDR3 is CASNFIAGAQETQYF. The CDR3 DNA reads as TGTGCCAGCAATTTTATAGCGGGAGCCCAAGAGACCCAGTACTTC. The V gene is TRBV27, the J gene TRBJ2-5, with 9 bases matching TRBD2. CDR3 length: 15 amino acids. CDR1 and CDR2 from the germline V gene are MNHEY and SMNVEV (reference sequence). Trimming cost V 7 bases and J 1 base; bases outside gene matches: 7.

This clonotype occurred many times. V usage is TRBV7-2 and J usage is TRBJ2-1; TRBD2 matches 7 bases. V shed 11 bases and J 7 bases; nucleotides not matched to a gene: 8. CDR3 length: 12 residues. The germline CDR1 and CDR2 sequences are SGHTA and FQGNSA. The CDR3, as DNA: TGTGCCCGCGGGGAGGGCCTGAATGAGCAGTTCTTC. Protein: CARGEGLNEQFF. Variable domain in full (rest from reference TRBV7-2 and TRBJ2-1): GAGVSQSPSNKVTEKGKDVELRCDPISGHTALYWYRQSLGQGLEFLIYFQGNSAPDKSGLPSDRFSAERTGGSVSTLTIQRTQQEDSAVYLCARGEGLNEQFFGPGTRLTVL.

This clonotype was seen ten or more times. The genes are TRBV15 and TRBJ2-3; tentatively, D is TRBD2 (5 bases). Between the trimmed V and J ends, which lost 11 bases and 2 bases, there was a span of 14 bases. The CDR3 runs to 13 residues. Germline loops: CDR1 LNHNV, CDR2 YYDKDF (reference sequence). The CDR3 coding sequence is TGTGCCGTCGAGGGCAGAATCACAGATACGCAGTATTTT. Amino acid sequence: CAVEGRITDTQYF.

In its sample, this clonotype was seen many times. This sequence joins TRBV7-2 and TRBJ2-5; D ambiguous. The germline V and J ends were trimmed by 5 bases and 4 bases, with 20 bases remaining between them. Germline loops: CDR1 SGHTA, CDR2 FQGNSA. The CDR3 is 16 residues long. CDR3 DNA: TGTGCCAGCAGCCTTACCATTTGGGCTTCGCGAGAGACCCAGTACTTC. As protein: CASSLTIWASRETQYF.

In its sample, this clonotype was seen many times. The V call is TRBV20-1, the J call TRBJ2-1; TRBD1 agrees at 10 bases. The junction had 12 bases not matched to a gene; V was cut back by 4 bases and J by 6 bases. CDR1 DFQATT and CDR2 SNEGSKA come from the germline V gene (reference sequence). This CDR3 contains 16 residues. CDR3 DNA sequence: TGCAGTGCTATCCTATCCGGGACAGGGGTAGGCAATGAGCAGTTCTTC. It encodes CSAILSGTGVGNEQFF.

This clonotype was detected ten times or more. The J gene is TRBJ2-7, the V gene TRBV7-8; 11 bases align to TRBD2. V was clipped by 1 base and J by 13 bases; unmatched bases: 3. From germline, CDR1 is SGHVS and CDR2 FQNEAQ. The CDR3 extends over 12 amino acids. CDR3 in amino acids: CASSLEGLAAYF. In DNA form, the CDR3 reads TGTGCCAGCAGCTTAGAGGGACTAGCGGCTTACTTC.

This clonotype was counted ten times or more. The V gene is TRBV11-2, the J gene TRBJ1-1; 12 bases are a match to TRBD1. This CDR3 region has 16 residues. Trimming took 3 bases from V and 5 from J; bases not matched to a gene: 7. Per germline, CDR1 SGHAT and CDR2 FQNNGV. The CDR3 sequence is CASSLWDRGLGTEAFF. The CDR3 DNA reads TGTGCCAGCAGCTTGTGGGACAGGGGGCTCGGGACTGAAGCTTTCTTT.

The chain carries TRBV4-1 and TRBJ1-5; no definite D call. The germline CDR1 and CDR2 sequences are MGHRA and YSYEKL. The CDR3 sequence is 13 residues long. With 3 bases removed from V and 4 bases from J, the gap between germline ends came to 7 bases. CDR3 amino acids: CASSQFSNQPQHF. CDR3 DNA: TGCGCCAGCAGCCAGTTCAGTAATCAGCCCCAGCATTTT.

Ten or more counts support this clonotype. The V and J genes are TRBV7-2 and TRBJ2-7; D could derive from TRBD1 or TRBD2 (5 bases each). This CDR3 has 14 amino acids. Germline V gives CDR1 SGHTA, CDR2 FQGNSA. V was pared by 5 bases and J by 6 bases, with 17 bases between. The chain's CDR3 is CASSPEGPLSEQYF. In DNA, the CDR3 is TGTGCCAGCAGCCCTGAGGGACCTTTGAGCGAGCAGTACTTC.

This clonotype was seen ten or more times. The chain couples TRBV2 to TRBJ2-1; TRBD2 aligns across 12 bases. Germline V gives CDR1 SNHLY, CDR2 FYNNEI. V was pared by 11 bases and J by 0 bases, with 11 bases of the junction left unmatched. This CDR3 is built from 17 residues. The CDR3 bases are TGTGCCGCACCGGGACTAGCGGGTGAGGGCTCCTACAATGAGCAGTTCTTC. Protein product: CAAPGLAGEGSYNEQFF.

This clonotype came up many times. This chain links TRBV5-4 with TRBJ2-3; D not resolved. Germline CDR1 is SGHNT and CDR2 is YYREEE (reference sequence). The CDR3 consists of 14 residues. With 0 bases removed from V and 6 bases from J, the gap between germline ends came to 11 bases. The CDR3 region is CASSLERPLDTQYF. As DNA, the CDR3 is TGTGCCAGCAGCTTGGAACGGCCTTTGGATACGCAGTATTTT.

V and J are TRBV5-1 and TRBJ1-1; 7 bases match TRBD1. The germline gives CDR1 SGHRS, CDR2 YFSETQ. The length of the CDR3 is 17 residues. Losses at the gene ends were 1 base for V and 2 bases for J; bases not matched to a gene: 11. The CDR3 region is CASSLTLRGTDNTEAFF. The CDR3 DNA reads TGCGCCAGCAGCTTGACCCTCCGCGGGACAGATAACACTGAAGCTTTCTTT.

This clonotype was picked up many times. V gene TRBV2 combines with J gene TRBJ2-2, with TRBD2 matching over 8 bases. This CDR3 has 15 amino acids. Trimming removed 8 bases from V and 2 bases from J; junction bases left unmatched: 7. Germline V gene data show CDR1 as SNHLY and CDR2 as FYNNEI. The DNA for the CDR3 is TGTGCCAGCGCTGGGGTAGCGGGAAACACCGGGGAGCTGTTTTTT. It yields the protein CASAGVAGNTGELFF.

By proportion, this clonotype is medium-sized. This sequence joins TRBV7-7 and TRBJ2-3; D ambiguous. V lost 1 base and J lost 1, with 6 bases in between. Germline V CDR1 and CDR2: SSHAT, FNYEAQ (reference sequence). The CDR3 is 14 residues long. The chain's CDR3 is CASSLGTRTDTQYF. The DNA of the CDR3 is TGTGCCAGCAGCTTAGGTACCCGCACAGATACGCAGTATTTT.

This clonotype was recorded many times. This chain links TRBV29-1 with TRBJ1-2; D uncertain. This CDR3 is 13 amino acids long. Trimming pared 2 bases from V and 8 bases from J, leaving 15 bases between. CDR1 SQVTM and CDR2 ANQGSEA come from the germline V gene. The CDR3: CSVESPYTYGYTF. CDR3 sequence (DNA): TGCAGCGTTGAAAGTCCCTACACCTACGGCTACACCTTC.

This clonotype appeared many times. The chain employs TRBV20-1 and TRBJ2-1; D is ambiguous. The CDR3 length is 17 residues. Germline lookup yields CDR1 DFQATT and CDR2 SNEGSKA (reference sequence). The V end lost 0 bases, the J end lost 2 bases, and 17 bases lay between the germline ends. Here the CDR3 reads CSAREPLKPSPYNEQFF. CDR3 bases: TGCAGTGCTAGAGAGCCGTTGAAGCCCTCACCCTACAATGAGCAGTTCTTC.

In DNA form, the CDR3 reads TGTGCCTGGAGTCAAGAAGGGGTACTCCACAGCTACGAGCAGTACTTC. Protein product: CAWSQEGVLHSYEQYF. The V call is TRBV30, the J call TRBJ2-7; TRBD1 is a possible D gene (5 bases). CDR1 is GTSNPN and CDR2 is SVGIG in the germline V gene (reference sequence). V was trimmed by 2 bases and J by 3 bases, leaving 20 bases between them. This CDR3 is built from 16 residues.

This clonotype has ten or more counts. The chain uses TRBV11-2 and TRBJ2-3, with 7 positions matching TRBD1. Germline V gene lookup returns CDR1 SGHAT and CDR2 FQNNGV. The CDR3 loop spans 16 amino acids. V lost 3 bases to trimming and J lost 4 bases; unmatched junction nucleotides: 10. Here the CDR3 DNA reads TGTGCCAGCAGCTTGTTGGGACAGCCGCAAGCAGATACGCAGTATTTT. Translation: CASSLLGQPQADTQYF.

This clonotype appeared many times. The rearrangement links TRBV7-2 to TRBJ2-1; 10 positions agree with TRBD2. CDR3 length: 16 residues. Losses at the gene ends were 0 bases for V and 7 bases for J; bases not matched to a gene: 6. Germline values: CDR1 SGHTA, CDR2 FQGNSA. CDR3 region: CASSLAVLAGANEQFF. CDR3 DNA sequence: TGTGCCAGCAGCTTAGCAGTCCTAGCGGGGGCTAATGAGCAGTTCTTC.

This clonotype was observed at least ten times. This sequence joins TRBV29-1 and TRBJ2-3, with 15 nucleotides matching TRBD2. Germline assignment: CDR1 SQVTM and CDR2 ANQGSEA. Losses at the gene ends were 7 bases for V and 4 bases for J; bases not matched to a gene: 9. The CDR3 length is 16 residues. The CDR3 DNA is TGCAGCGCCGGGACTAGCGGGAGGCCGAGTGCAGATACGCAGTATTTT. Translated, it gives CSAGTSGRPSADTQYF.

This clonotype was recorded at least ten times. This chain links TRBV4-2 with TRBJ2-7; 9 positions agree with TRBD1. The V segment lost 4 bases and the J segment 4 bases; nucleotides outside the gene matches: 5. Germline CDR1 LGHNA, CDR2 YNFKEQ. The CDR3 is 14 residues long. The CDR3 DNA follows: TGTGCCAGCAGCCCCTACAGGGGGCAGTACGAGCAGTACTTC. Residues: CASSPYRGQYEQYF.

In its sample, this clonotype was seen a few times. V usage is TRBV11-2 and J usage is TRBJ1-1, with a weak D call TRBD1 (6 bases). V was trimmed by 1 base and J by 8 bases, leaving 11 bases between them. The CDR3 sequence is 13 residues long. Germline V CDR1 and CDR2: SGHAT, FQNNGV. CDR3 DNA sequence: TGTGCCAGCAGCTTAGGGGGGGCTCGGGAAGCTTTCTTT. Its protein product is CASSLGGAREAFF. The full variable domain, rest sourced from reference TRBV11-2 and TRBJ1-1, is EAGVAQSPRYKIIEKRQSVAFWCNPISGHATLYWYQQILGQGPKLLIQFQNNGVVDDSQLPKDRFSAERLKGVDSTLKIQPAKLEDSAVYLCASSLGGAREAFFGQGTRLTVV.

This clonotype occurred many times. The chain uses TRBV29-1 and TRBJ2-1, with a possible D match to TRBD1 (8 bases). CDR1 SQVTM and CDR2 ANQGSEA come from the germline V gene. V lost 7 bases, J lost 10 bases, and 17 bases lay in between. This CDR3 has 12 residues. The CDR3 nucleotides read TGCAGCGCATTGACAGGGGAGGGGGAGCAGTTCTTC. Its translation: CSALTGEGEQFF.

This clonotype was detected many times. This sequence joins TRBV4-3 and TRBJ2-2; D is uncertain. Germline-derived CDR1 and CDR2 are LGHNA and YSLEER. V was pared by 0 bases and J by 0 bases, with 17 bases between. CDR3 size: 19 residues. Written as DNA, the CDR3 is TGCGCCAGCAGCCAAGAGATAGTCCTGGGTCAGTCGAACACCGGGGAGCTGTTTTTT. Amino acids: CASSQEIVLGQSNTGELFF.

There are many counts of this clonotype. V and J are TRBV4-3 and TRBJ2-2; 12 positions match TRBD2. This CDR3 comprises 17 residues. The trim removed 3 bases at V and 3 bases at J, leaving 5 bases unmatched. The germline V gene encodes CDR1 LGHNA and CDR2 YSLEER. The CDR3 sequence: CASSQRLAGEYTGELFF. CDR3 sequence (DNA): TGCGCCAGCAGCCAGAGACTAGCGGGAGAGTACACCGGGGAGCTGTTTTTT.

Only a few counts were recorded for this clonotype. This sequence joins TRBV10-3 and TRBJ2-1; 11 bases are shared with TRBD2. The germline V gene encodes CDR1 ENHRY and CDR2 SYGVKD. CDR3 length: 15 residues. Germline trimming cut 6 bases from V and 2 bases from J; bases unmatched to any gene: 3. The CDR3: CAIRLAGGAYNEQFF. The CDR3 region has the DNA TGTGCCATCAGGCTAGCGGGAGGCGCCTACAATGAGCAGTTCTTC.

This clonotype was recorded at least ten times. The CDR3 loop reads CASSVGGGETQYF. CDR3 in DNA: TGTGCCAGCAGTGTGGGGGGCGGTGAGACCCAGTACTTC. The V call is TRBV6-1, the J call TRBJ2-5; D could derive from TRBD1 or TRBD2 (6 bases each). Germline loops: CDR1 MNHNS, CDR2 SASEGT. The CDR3 is made up of 13 amino acids. V shed 4 bases and J shed 5 bases, with 11 bases lying between them.

In its sample, this clonotype was seen a few times. The chain combines TRBV5-4 with TRBJ2-3; D is possibly TRBD2 (5 bases). CDR3 length: 15 residues. Trimming left V 0 bases short and J 2 bases short, with 10 bases between. Germline lookup yields CDR1 SGHNT and CDR2 YYREEE (reference sequence). The CDR3 DNA sequence: TGTGCCAGCAGCTTGGCCAGCGGAACCACAGATACGCAGTATTTT. This codes for CASSLASGTTDTQYF.